This passage covers 30 T cell receptor beta chains from one sample sequenced in a study of T cell responses to AZD1222 COVID-19 vaccine. TCRdb's table, derived via immunoSEQ multiplex PCR, lists solely in-frame clones and lacks some. The table has roughly 89,000 clones, approximately 88% seen once. The sample here was peripheral blood, taken on day 0 of MenACWY control vaccination. These receptors originate from an adult in good health.

The V gene is TRBV11-3, the J gene TRBJ1-1, with unresolved D. Germline V gene sequence: CDR1 SGHNT, CDR2 YENEEA. Trimming shortened V by 5 bases and J by 0 bases, and 7 bases separated the two germline ends. This CDR3 is 13 amino acids long. CDR3 in DNA: TGTGCCAGCAGCAAACTCATGAACACTGAAGCTTTCTTT. It specifies CASSKLMNTEAFF.

The V gene is TRBV5-4, the J gene TRBJ2-5; 8 bases align to TRBD2. The V segment lost 6 bases and the J segment 4 bases; nucleotides outside the gene matches: 17. CDR1 and CDR2 from the germline V gene are SGHNT and YYREEE (reference sequence). The CDR3 spans 17 residues. The CDR3 region has the DNA TGTGCCAGCACCCCATCGGGAGGGCCTTTGCTGCCAGAGACCCAGTACTTC. This translates into CASTPSGGPLLPETQYF.

This clone was observed a handful of times. CDR3 nucleotide sequence: TGTGCCAGCAGTTGGGGCGGCGGCTACACCTTC. Translation: CASSWGGGYTF. This chain joins TRBV5-4 and TRBJ1-2, with D possibly matching TRBD1 (5 bases). Looked up from germline, CDR1 is SGHNT and CDR2 is YYREEE (reference sequence). The CDR3 spans 11 residues. V dropped 5 bases and J dropped 8 bases, with 10 bases sitting between them.

This chain connects TRBV11-2 to TRBJ2-5, with 10 bases identical to TRBD1. This CDR3 has 16 amino acids. Looked up from germline, CDR1 is SGHAT and CDR2 is FQNNGV. The V segment lost 4 bases and the J segment 5 bases; nucleotides outside the gene matches: 10. CDR3: CASSSMGTGEDETQYF. The DNA of the CDR3 is TGTGCCAGCAGCTCAATGGGGACAGGGGAGGATGAGACCCAGTACTTC.

The chain recombines TRBV28 with TRBJ1-1; TRBD1 matches at 11 bases. Germline CDR1 reads MDHEN; CDR2 reads SYDVKM. After removal of 5 bases from V and 4 bases from J, the junction contained 6 bases not matched to a gene. The CDR3 consists of 15 residues. CDR3 in amino acids: CASSQPGTGGTEAFF. CDR3 DNA sequence: TGTGCCAGCAGTCAGCCCGGGACAGGGGGCACTGAAGCTTTCTTT.

The rearrangement links TRBV24-1 to TRBJ1-2, with unresolved D. There are 13 residues in the CDR3. The V end lost 3 bases, the J end lost 6 bases, and 10 bases lay between the germline ends. Germline values: CDR1 KGHDR, CDR2 SFDVKD. CDR3 loop: CATSDSQADGYTF. The DNA of the CDR3 is TGTGCCACCAGTGATAGTCAGGCGGATGGCTACACCTTC.

V and J are TRBV10-3 and TRBJ1-1; D possibly corresponds to TRBD1 (5 bases). Germline V gene data show CDR1 as ENHRY and CDR2 as SYGVKD. The germline V and J ends were trimmed by 7 bases and 6 bases, with 18 bases remaining between them. This CDR3 spans 14 amino acids. This CDR3 reads CAINPSQGNPEAFF. The CDR3 bases are TGTGCCATCAACCCATCTCAGGGAAACCCTGAAGCTTTCTTT.

There are a few counts of this clone. This rearrangement joins TRBV6-5 to TRBJ2-7; 7 positions agree with TRBD1. This CDR3 has 15 residues. The junction had 16 bases not matched to a gene; V was cut back by 7 bases and J by 7 bases. The V gene's germline CDR1 is MNHEY and CDR2 SVGAGI. The CDR3: CASKGVGGPAWEQYF. The CDR3 DNA reads as TGTGCCAGCAAGGGCGTAGGGGGCCCAGCGTGGGAGCAGTACTTC.

The chain carries TRBV19 and TRBJ2-3; 7 bases match TRBD2. This CDR3 region has 15 residues. Germline CDR1 and CDR2: LNHDA and SQIVND (reference sequence). V shed 4 bases and J 0 bases; nucleotides not matched to a gene: 4. Written as DNA, the CDR3 is TGTGCCAGTAGTAGCGGGAGTTCTAGCACAGATACGCAGTATTTT. As protein: CASSSGSSSTDTQYF.

The genes are TRBV11-3 and TRBJ2-7, with D hard to call. The CDR3 totals 12 residues. Trimming shortened V by 0 bases and J by 6 bases, and 6 bases separated the two germline ends. The germline gives CDR1 SGHNT, CDR2 YENEEA. The CDR3 nucleotides are TGTGCCAGCAGCTTAGATATCGGCGAGCAGTACTTC. Protein: CASSLDIGEQYF.

This clone occurred a few times. V and J are TRBV28 and TRBJ1-2; TRBD1 matches 7 bases. The CDR3 length is 14 residues. Germline CDR1 reads MDHEN; CDR2 reads SYDVKM. V shed 2 bases and J 7 bases; nucleotides not matched to a gene: 7. The CDR3 here is CASSLATGTFGYTF. The CDR3 nucleotides are TGTGCCAGCAGTTTAGCGACAGGGACCTTTGGCTACACCTTC.

This chain connects TRBV24-1 to TRBJ2-3, with D possibly matching TRBD1 (6 bases). Germline CDR1 KGHDR, CDR2 SFDVKD. The CDR3 loop spans 15 amino acids. V lost 5 bases and J lost 0, with 11 bases in between. The CDR3 sequence: CATSVTGSSTDTQYF. The CDR3 nucleotides read TGTGCCACCAGTGTGACAGGATCTAGCACAGATACGCAGTATTTT.

V gene TRBV7-9 combines with J gene TRBJ1-1; no reliable D call. This CDR3 is 14 amino acids long. Germline V gene sequence: CDR1 SEHNR, CDR2 FQNEAQ (reference sequence). The V end lost 7 bases, the J end lost 0 bases, and 12 bases lay between the germline ends. DNA of the CDR3: TGTGCCAGCATCCCAAGTGGGGTGAACACTGAAGCTTTCTTT. Its translation: CASIPSGVNTEAFF.

The chain recombines TRBV7-9 with TRBJ2-3, with D unclear. This CDR3 is built from 13 residues. CDR1 and CDR2 (germline): SEHNR, FQNEAQ (reference sequence). Trimming pared 3 bases from V and 6 bases from J, leaving 10 bases between. CDR3 DNA sequence: TGTGCCAGCAGCTTTAAGGAGTGGGATACGCAGTATTTT. It translates to CASSFKEWDTQYF.

The V and J genes are TRBV7-3 and TRBJ2-2; perhaps D is TRBD1 or TRBD2 (5 bases each). The V end was cut by 3 bases, the J end by 8 bases, with 16 bases between. Looked up from germline, CDR1 is SGHTA and CDR2 is FQGTGA. The CDR3 totals 15 residues. CDR3 region: CASSFFTGTRGELFF. CDR3 DNA: TGTGCCAGCAGCTTCTTTACCGGGACCCGGGGGGAGCTGTTTTTT. Variable domain in full (rest from reference TRBV7-3 and TRBJ2-2): GAGVSQTPSNKVTEKGKYVELRCDPISGHTALYWYRQSLGQGPEFLIYFQGTGAADDSGLPNDRFFAVRPEGSVSTLKIQRTERGDSAVYLCASSFFTGTRGELFFGEGSRLTVL.

This sequence joins TRBV7-2 and TRBJ1-5; D unclear. Germline CDR1 SGHTA, CDR2 FQGNSA. V was trimmed by 4 bases and J by 6 bases, leaving 13 bases between them. The CDR3 length is 14 residues. CDR3: CASSSPRAGQPQHF. CDR3 sequence (DNA): TGTGCCAGCAGCTCCCCGCGGGCTGGTCAGCCCCAGCATTTT.

This chain connects TRBV5-4 to TRBJ1-2, with D perhaps matching TRBD1 (5 bases). V was pared by 0 bases and J by 8 bases, with 17 bases between. In germline, CDR1 is SGHNT, CDR2 YYREEE (reference sequence). The CDR3 is 15 residues long. CDR3 in amino acids: CASSLGRGLAGGYTF. The CDR3 DNA is TGTGCCAGCAGCTTGGGACGGGGCCTGGCCGGGGGCTACACCTTC.

V usage is TRBV27 and J usage is TRBJ2-2, with 7 positions matching TRBD1. V shed 5 bases, J shed 1 base, and the junction held 4 bases outside the gene matches. The CDR3 sequence is 15 residues long. Per the germline V gene, CDR1 is MNHEY and CDR2 is SMNVEV (reference sequence). The CDR3 sequence is CASSPWTGNTGELFF. The CDR3, as DNA: TGTGCCAGCAGTCCCTGGACAGGGAACACCGGGGAGCTGTTTTTT.

The chain uses TRBV7-2 and TRBJ1-2, with unresolved D. The CDR3 has 14 amino acids. Per germline, CDR1 SGHTA and CDR2 FQGNSA. V gave up 6 bases and J gave up 2 bases, with 13 bases separating them. In DNA, the CDR3 is TGTGCCAGCAGTAAGAGTAATCCAAACTATGGCTACACCTTC. Encoded protein: CASSKSNPNYGYTF.

V gene TRBV27 combines with J gene TRBJ1-3; TRBD1 agrees at 7 bases. Germline lookup yields CDR1 MNHEY and CDR2 SMNVEV (reference sequence). V lost 8 bases, J lost 0 bases, and 10 bases stayed unmatched. The CDR3 spans 16 residues. CDR3 residues: CASSRLGQISGNTIYF. The CDR3 bases are TGTGCCAGCTCGCGCCTGGGACAGATCTCTGGAAACACCATATATTTT.

The rearrangement joins TRBV11-2 to TRBJ1-2; the D gene is possibly TRBD1 (5 bases). The germline V gene has CDR1 SGHAT and CDR2 FQNNGV. The CDR3 runs 16 residues. V was trimmed by 5 bases and J by 4 bases, leaving 20 bases between them. CDR3 amino acids: CASSPRTYSEGYGYTF. CDR3 in DNA: TGTGCCAGCAGCCCCAGGACATATTCAGAGGGCTATGGCTACACCTTC.

The chain recombines TRBV7-2 with TRBJ2-3; D perhaps matches TRBD2 (6 bases). The germline V and J ends were trimmed by 5 bases and 7 bases, with 22 bases remaining between them. Germline V gives CDR1 SGHTA, CDR2 FQGNSA. CDR3 length equals 16 residues. In DNA form, the CDR3 reads TGTGCCAGCAGCCGCCCACTAGCCGAAGCACGAAATACGCAGTATTTT. Translation: CASSRPLAEARNTQYF.

J is TRBJ2-1 and V is TRBV5-1; D unclear. This CDR3 spans 17 amino acids. Trimming shortened V by 4 bases and J by 0 bases, and 17 bases separated the two germline ends. Germline V CDR1 and CDR2: SGHRS, YFSETQ. DNA for the CDR3: TGCGCCAGCAGCCTTCCTACACCCTCGAGCTCCTACAATGAGCAGTTCTTC. Its protein product is CASSLPTPSSSYNEQFF. Full variable domain (rest looked up from reference TRBV5-1 and TRBJ2-1): KAGVTQTPRYLIKTRGQQVTLSCSPISGHRSVSWYQQTPGQGLQFLFEYFSETQRNKGNFPGRFSGRQFSNSRSEMNVSTLELGDSALYLCASSLPTPSSSYNEQFFGPGTRLTVL.

This clone was detected once. J is TRBJ1-1 and V is TRBV7-2, with 8 bases that match TRBD1. This CDR3 is built from 14 residues. The germline CDR1 and CDR2 sequences are SGHTA and FQGNSA. Trimming at V came to 4 bases and at J to 6 bases, leaving 7 bases not matched to a gene. CDR3 residues: CASSSDRVRAEAFF. CDR3 bases: TGTGCCAGCAGCTCGGACAGGGTGAGGGCTGAAGCTTTCTTT.

The chain employs TRBV29-1 and TRBJ2-5, with D possibly TRBD1 on 5 matching bases. The CDR3 extends over 10 amino acids. The germline V and J ends were trimmed by 7 bases and 3 bases, with 6 bases remaining between them. CDR1 SQVTM and CDR2 ANQGSEA come from the germline V gene. The CDR3 reads CSAREETQYF. The CDR3 DNA follows: TGCAGCGCCAGGGAAGAGACCCAGTACTTC.

The chain carries TRBV5-8 and TRBJ1-6; TRBD1 might be the D (6 bases). CDR1 is SGHTS and CDR2 is YDEGEE in the germline V gene. The CDR3 extends over 17 amino acids. The DNA of the CDR3 is TGTGGCAACCAGCGAGAACAGGGACAACAGTTTTGGTCACCCCTCCACTTT. It translates to CGNQREQGQQFWSPLHF.

The chain carries TRBV28 and TRBJ2-7; perhaps D is TRBD1 or TRBD2 (5 bases each). Germline V lookup: CDR1 MDHEN, CDR2 SYDVKM. This CDR3 has 14 residues. Deletions cut 3 bases from V and 2 bases from J, with 11 bases between. DNA for the CDR3: TGTGCCAGCAGTTTGGGACGGGGACCCTACGAGCAGTACTTC. Amino acid sequence: CASSLGRGPYEQYF.

This clone has more than one count but fewer than ten. The rearrangement links TRBV19 to TRBJ1-1; no clear D gene. V was shortened by 6 bases and J by 0 bases, with 11 bases between the two germline ends. CDR3 length: 14 amino acids. Germline V gene data show CDR1 as LNHDA and CDR2 as SQIVND (reference sequence). The CDR3 protein is CASRDPMLNTEAFF. CDR3 nucleotides: TGTGCCAGTAGAGACCCCATGTTGAACACTGAAGCTTTCTTT.

The chain combines TRBV7-3 with TRBJ2-7, with 10 bases matching TRBD2. This CDR3 has 15 amino acids. Germline CDR1 SGHTA, CDR2 FQGTGA. V lost 5 bases and J lost 2; bases outside the gene matches: 6. CDR3 in DNA: TGTGCCAGCAGCCCGGGACTAGCGAAGACCTACGAGCAGTACTTC. Amino acids: CASSPGLAKTYEQYF.

V gene TRBV12-3 or TRBV12-4 combines with J gene TRBJ1-1, with D possibly being TRBD1 (5 bases). V was clipped by 5 bases and J by 6 bases, with 10 bases between them. The CDR3 is made up of 12 amino acids. DNA for the CDR3: TGTGCCAGCAGTCCCTTGACAGCTGAAGCTTTCTTT. Translated, it gives CASSPLTAEAFF.